This is a list of T cell receptor beta chains from one sample in a study of cytomegalovirus exposure and HLA in healthy donors. Sequenced by immunoSEQ multiplex PCR; TCRdb stores in-frame clones only, minus some. The sample records approximately 97,000 clones, around 81% being singletons. The sequenced sample consisted of PBMCs. The source of these receptors is a woman in her seventies in good health and CMV-seropositive. Both conserved end residues are part of each CDR3. D genes are given only for firm matches.

J | D | V | CDR3
TRBJ1-6 | . | TRBV6-5 | CASSSGRTPRGSLHF
TRBJ1-2 | . | TRBV5-1 | CASSFITGKSYGYTF
TRBJ2-2 | TRBD1 | TRBV15 | CATSRELSRTGVAGELFF
TRBJ2-1 | TRBD2 | TRBV10-2 | CASTGTSANNEQFF
TRBJ2-7 | . | TRBV5-5 | CASSLETGSFYEQYF
. | TRBD1 | TRBV6-9 | CASSPDPPGQGVYEQYF
TRBJ1-3 | . | TRBV5-1 | CASSLTSSSSGNTIYF
TRBJ2-7 | TRBD1 | TRBV28 | CASSLPIGTGPEQYF
TRBJ2-7 | . | TRBV10-3 | CAISTGEVPYEQYF
. | TRBD1 | TRBV5-1 | CASMTGTASYEQYF
TRBJ1-1 | . | TRBV6-6 | CASSANYYTEAFF
TRBJ1-1 | . | TRBV7-8 | CASSLRRIGKGTEAFF
TRBJ1-2 | TRBD1 | TRBV2 | CASSSQGGYGYTF
TRBJ1-1 | TRBD1 | TRBV6-1 | CASRDKRTGPAFF
TRBJ2-7 | TRBD1 | TRBV7-9 | CASSPKTGDKDYEQYF
TRBJ1-5 | TRBD1 | TRBV5-4 | CASSLGGQQALPQHF
TRBJ2-3 | . | TRBV19 | CASSIGGLVDTQYF
TRBJ2-3 | TRBD2 | TRBV10-3 | CAISLLAGGSTDTQYF
TRBJ2-2 | TRBD1 | TRBV19 | CASSEGQYLTGELFF
TRBJ1-5 | . | TRBV5-1 | CASSLGQASNQPQHF
TRBJ2-1 | . | TRBV10-3 | CATVGHPNYNEQFF
TRBJ2-7 | . | TRBV28 | CASSSPLGAGSLYEQYF
TRBJ2-4 | . | TRBV19 | CASTQGGSPLAKNIQYF
TRBJ2-3 | TRBD1 | TRBV6-1 | CASSEWQGVTDTQYF
TRBJ2-1 | . | TRBV9 | CASSGTPSSYNEQFF
TRBJ1-4 | TRBD1 | TRBV4-1 | CASSQGIGTGDPNEKLFF
TRBJ2-1 | TRBD1 | TRBV5-4 | CASSPSGQGFDEQFF
TRBJ2-1 | . | TRBV5-1 | CASSLGSPGSTVRNEQFF
TRBJ2-1 | . | TRBV5-1 | CASSLPRQNNEQFF
TRBJ1-5 | . | TRBV7-9 | CASSLGSYQPQHF
TRBJ2-7 | . | TRBV28 | CASSLGGSSYEQYF
TRBJ1-4 | TRBD1 | TRBV28 | CASTSGQGARREKLFF
TRBJ1-1 | TRBD1 | TRBV5-1 | CASSPRQGTLGEAFF
TRBJ1-3 | . | TRBV9 | CANHEGCSGNTIYF
TRBJ2-3 | TRBD2 | TRBV5-6 | CASSFWREGVRNTQYF
TRBJ1-1 | . | TRBV11-2 | CATFTEAFF
TRBJ2-7 | . | TRBV4-3 | CASSPTSIAVEMQRSRGYEQYF
TRBJ2-3 | TRBD2 | TRBV9 | CASSVVAGWDTQYF
TRBJ1-3 | TRBD1 | TRBV5-4 | CASSRQGPSGNTIYF
TRBJ2-7 | . | TRBV21-1 | CASSRSAARAFSSYEQYF
TRBJ1-2 | . | TRBV30 | CAQGAALNYGYTF
TRBJ1-3 | . | TRBV29-1 | CSVGQSTGTIYF
TRBJ2-7 | TRBD1 | TRBV4-2 | CASSQDWTGDSYEQYF
TRBJ2-3 | TRBD2 | TRBV7-8 | CASSPFEREADTQYF
TRBJ1-5 | . | TRBV27 | CASSSLQGGGNQPQHF
TRBJ2-2 | . | TRBV7-2 | CASSLQTAFNTGELFF
TRBJ1-5 | . | TRBV6-1 | CASSPQTGYNQPQHF
TRBJ2-2 | TRBD2 | TRBV9 | CASSRSGRNTGELFF
TRBJ2-7 | . | TRBV4-1 | CASSQEGTGTYEQYF
TRBJ2-5 | . | TRBV7-2 | CASSLTSGSLETQYF
TRBJ2-1 | . | TRBV9 | CASSVVGGGYNEQFF
TRBJ2-1 | TRBD2 | TRBV2 | CASTSSSGGTYNEQFF
TRBJ2-7 | TRBD2 | TRBV19 | CASSGGAGTTYEQYF
TRBJ1-2 | . | TRBV27 | CASSLSAVSYGYTF
TRBJ2-7 | . | TRBV2 | CASSTASYEQYF
TRBJ2-4 | TRBD1 | TRBV6-6 | CASSSAGTGKNIQYF
TRBJ2-7 | TRBD2 | TRBV5-6 | CAGSYQSGSSYEQYF
TRBJ2-1 | TRBD1 | TRBV27 | CASSSTGGPFF
TRBJ2-1 | . | TRBV19 | CASTPRGSYNEQFF